The clone carrying this T cell receptor (beta chain) has only one observation. Germline trimming cut 2 bases from V and 1 base from J; bases unmatched to any gene: 4. The CDR3 covers 18 residues. The germline V gene has CDR1 SGHRS and CDR2 YFSETQ. This table comes from immunoSEQ multiplex PCR, and its TCRdb copy is limited to in-frame clones, with some not included. Of 35,000 to 45,000 clones in the sample, 90% were seen once. The data belong to a study of T cell changes during pregnancy in multiple sclerosis. Sequencing was performed on peripheral blood, taken in the second trimester of pregnancy. The sequence was obtained from a female donor in good health, enrolled as a control in a pregnancy study. The V and J genes are TRBV5-1 and TRBJ2-6; TRBD2 aligns across 12 bases. CDR3 loop: CASSFLAGGVSGANVLTF. CDR3 coding DNA: TGCGCCAGCAGCTTCCTAGCGGGAGGGGTGTCTGGGGCCAACGTCCTGACTTTC. Using reference TRBV5-1 and TRBJ2-6 for the parts outside the CDR3, the full variable domain is KAGVTQTPRYLIKTRGQQVTLSCSPISGHRSVSWYQQTPGQGLQFLFEYFSETQRNKGNFPGRFSGRQFSNSRSEMNVSTLELGDSALYLCASSFLAGGVSGANVLTFGAGSRLTVL.